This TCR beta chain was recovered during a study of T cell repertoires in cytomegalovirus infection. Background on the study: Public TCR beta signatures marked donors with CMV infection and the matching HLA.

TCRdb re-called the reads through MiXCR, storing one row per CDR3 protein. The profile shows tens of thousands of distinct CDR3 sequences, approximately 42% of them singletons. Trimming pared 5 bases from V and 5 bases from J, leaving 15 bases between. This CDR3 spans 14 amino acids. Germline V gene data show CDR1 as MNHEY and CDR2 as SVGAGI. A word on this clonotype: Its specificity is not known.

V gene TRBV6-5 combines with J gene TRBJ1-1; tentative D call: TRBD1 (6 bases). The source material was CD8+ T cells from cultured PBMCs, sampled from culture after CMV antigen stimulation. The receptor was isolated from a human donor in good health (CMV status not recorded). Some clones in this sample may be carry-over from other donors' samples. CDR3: CASSGTGSSTEAFF. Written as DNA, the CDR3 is TGTGCCAGCAGTGGTACAGGGTCGTCTACTGAAGCTTTCTTT.